The rows below give T cell receptor beta chains drawn from one sample of a study of T cell responses to AZD1222 COVID-19 vaccine. Sequenced by immunoSEQ multiplex PCR; TCRdb stores in-frame clones only, minus some. The table has approximately 100,000 clones, around 90% seen once. The source was peripheral blood, collected on day 0 of AZD1222 vaccination. The source is an adult in good health. The CDR3 runs from the conserved cysteine through the conserved F or W. Fields, in order: J gene, V gene, clone size, D gene, CDR3 DNA, CDR3 protein. A D gene is named only where the DNA matches it firmly. Part of the rows lack a size; the others show once, few, many or a class for expanded clones.

TRBJ2-7 | TRBV5-5 | - | - | TGTGCCAGCAGCTTGGGTGCGGGTCGCTCCTACGAGCAGTACTTC | CASSLGAGRSYEQYF
TRBJ2-1 | TRBV7-3 | - | TRBD1 | TGTGCCAGCAGCTTAATGGGACAGGGGGCGAATGAGCAGTTCTTC | CASSLMGQGANEQFF
TRBJ1-4 | TRBV5-6 | - | TRBD1 | TGTGCCAGCAGCTTGGGAGGGGGCGGTGATGAAAAACTGTTTTTT | CASSLGGGGDEKLFF
TRBJ2-1 | TRBV4-3 | - | TRBD2 | TGCGCCAGCAGCCAAGCCCCTAGCGGGGGGGTCTACAATGAGCAGTTCTTC | CASSQAPSGGVYNEQFF
TRBJ2-1 | TRBV2 | - | TRBD2 | TGTGCCAGCAGGAGGGCTAGCGGGGGGTCCAATGAGCAGTTCTTC | CASRRASGGSNEQFF
TRBJ2-1 | TRBV7-2 | - | - | TGTGCCAGCAGCTTAGAAGGGGAGTCGCGGGTGCATGAGCAGTTCTTC | CASSLEGESRVHEQFF
TRBJ1-1 | TRBV6-5 | - | - | TGTGCCAGCAGGACCCCGGGAGGTACTGAAGCTTTCTTT | CASRTPGGTEAFF
TRBJ1-3 | TRBV20-1 | once | - | TGCAGTGGGGAGTCTGGAAACACCATATATTTT | CSGESGNTIYF
TRBJ1-5 | TRBV12-3/TRBV12-4 | - | - | TGTGCCAGCAGTTTAGGTAGAAATCAGCCCCAGCATTTT | CASSLGRNQPQHF
TRBJ2-2 | TRBV28 | - | TRBD1 | TGTGCCAGCAGTTCATGGACAGGTGGTTTCGGGGAGCTGTTTTTT | CASSSWTGGFGELFF
TRBJ2-1 | TRBV7-3 | - | TRBD1 | TGTGTCAGCAGCTTAAGGGACAGGGGCGGAGATTACAATGAGCAGTTCTTC | CVSSLRDRGGDYNEQFF
TRBJ2-2 | TRBV12-5 | - | - | TGTGCTAGTGGCCCGGGCGACACCGGGGAGCTGTTTTTT | CASGPGDTGELFF
TRBJ2-7 | TRBV7-2 | - | TRBD1 | TGTGCCAGCAGCTTACCCGGGACAGCAACCTACGAGCAGTACTTC | CASSLPGTATYEQYF
TRBJ2-2 | TRBV9 | once | TRBD2 | TGTGCCAGCAGCTTTAGCGGGAGGGCCAACACCGGGGAGCTGTTTTTT | CASSFSGRANTGELFF
TRBJ2-5 | TRBV13 | - | - | TGTGCCAGCAGTCTTACCCGTAAACAAGAGACCCAGTACTTC | CASSLTRKQETQYF
TRBJ2-1 | TRBV6-2/TRBV6-3 | - | - | TGTGCCAGCAGTTCGGACGCCCACAATGAGCAGTTCTTC | CASSSDAHNEQFF
TRBJ2-7 | TRBV7-2 | - | TRBD1 | TGTGCCAGCAGCTTATCCCGACAGGGGAAGAACTACGAGCAGTACTTC | CASSLSRQGKNYEQYF
TRBJ2-3 | TRBV1 | once | - | TGCACCAGCCCCCAGATGGGGGAGTATTGCACAGATACGCAGTATTTT | CTSPQMGEYCTDTQYF
TRBJ2-3 | TRBV23-1 | few | TRBD1 | TGCGCCAGCAGTCAATCGGGGACAGGGAACCCAGATACGCAGTATTTT | CASSQSGTGNPDTQYF
TRBJ2-1 | TRBV7-6 | - | - | TGTGCCAGCAGCTTAGTCCCCAGGGAAAGGGGAGATGAGCAGTTCTTC | CASSLVPRERGDEQFF
TRBJ2-3 | TRBV5-6 | - | - | TGTGCCAGCAGCCGTACAGGCGCCACAGATACGCAGTATTTT | CASSRTGATDTQYF
TRBJ1-6 | TRBV6-5 | - | - | TGTGCCAGCAGCACGACTATTTGGGATTCACCCCTCCACTTT | CASSTTIWDSPLHF
TRBJ2-1 | TRBV24-1 | - | TRBD2 | TGTGCCACCAGTGACCGATCTAGCGGGAGGGTTAATGAGCAGTTCTTC | CATSDRSSGRVNEQFF
TRBJ2-1 | TRBV9 | - | TRBD2 | TGTGCCAGCAGCGTAGATACTAGCGGGAGGTTGCAGTTCTTC | CASSVDTSGRLQFF
TRBJ1-5 | TRBV4-2 | - | - | TGTGCCAGCAGCCACCACTTCTCCGGCAATCAGCCCCAGCATTTT | CASSHHFSGNQPQHF
TRBJ2-2 | TRBV7-2 | - | - | TGTGCCAGCACCCTAGTTAGGCAGAACACCGGGGAGCTGTTTTTT | CASTLVRQNTGELFF
TRBJ1-1 | TRBV7-3 | - | - | TGTGCCAGCAGCCCTACGGGCCCGAACACTGAAGCTTTCTTT | CASSPTGPNTEAFF
TRBJ1-1 | TRBV19 | - | - | TGTGCCAGTAGTATAGATCCCCCTTCTGGCACTGAAGCTTTCTTT | CASSIDPPSGTEAFF
TRBJ1-4 | TRBV24-1 | - | - | TGTGCCACTCAGGGAAGAACCGAAAAACTGTTTTTT | CATQGRTEKLFF
TRBJ2-3 | TRBV11-1 | - | - | TGTGCCAGCAGCTCCTTCTTCACAGATACGCAGTATTTT | CASSSFFTDTQYF
TRBJ2-1 | TRBV18 | - | TRBD2 | TGTGCCAGCTCACCCGTGAAGGCTAGCGGGAGGGGCGAGCAGTTCTTC | CASSPVKASGRGEQFF
TRBJ2-7 | TRBV3-1/TRBV3-2 | - | TRBD1 | TGTGCCAGCAGCCAAGTATCAGGACAGGGGGGCCACGAGCAGTACTTC | CASSQVSGQGGHEQYF
TRBJ2-5 | TRBV10-3 | - | TRBD1 | TGTGCCAGCAACCGGGACAGAGAGGAGACCCAGTACTTC | CASNRDREETQYF
TRBJ1-1 | TRBV3-1/TRBV3-2 | - | - | TGTGCCAGCAGCCAAGGGCGGGGCGAAGGCACTGAAGCTTTCTTT | CASSQGRGEGTEAFF
TRBJ1-5 | TRBV20-1 | - | TRBD1 | TGCAGTGCTAGTGGGGACAGGGATAGGCAGCCCCAGCATTTT | CSASGDRDRQPQHF
TRBJ1-1 | TRBV7-2 | few | - | TGTGCCAGCAGCTTAGCTGGGGGACGTGAAGCTTTCTTT | CASSLAGGREAFF
TRBJ1-1 | TRBV5-6 | - | - | TGTGCCAGCAGCTTGGGAAGAGGCCGGGAGGCTTTCTTT | CASSLGRGREAFF
TRBJ2-1 | TRBV7-2 | once | - | TGTGCCAGCAGCTACCGCCCTGGGAATGAGCAGTTCTTC | CASSYRPGNEQFF
TRBJ1-1 | TRBV5-8 | - | - | TGTGCCAGCACCCGGGGTGTTACTGAAGCTTTCTTT | CASTRGVTEAFF
TRBJ2-7 | TRBV7-2 | - | - | TGTGCCAGCAGCCGCACCTACGAGCAGTACTTC | CASSRTYEQYF
TRBJ2-3 | TRBV7-6 | - | - | TGTGCCAGCAGCTTAGGGACAAACCAATATACGCAGTATTTT | CASSLGTNQYTQYF
TRBJ1-2 | TRBV7-2 | - | - | TGTGCCAGCAGCTTAGCTGGCTATGGCTACACCTTC | CASSLAGYGYTF
TRBJ2-1 | TRBV2 | - | TRBD1 | TGTGCCAGCTTCGGACAGGGGATGGGGAATGAGCAGTTCTTC | CASFGQGMGNEQFF
TRBJ2-4 | TRBV6-6 | - | TRBD2 | TGTGCCAGCAGTCCCCGAACGGCGGGAGGGGACAAAAACATTCAGTACTTC | CASSPRTAGGDKNIQYF
TRBJ1-2 | TRBV6-5 | - | - | TGTGCCAGCAGTTACTTTTTGGCGCAAACTAACTATGGCTACACCTTC | CASSYFLAQTNYGYTF
TRBJ2-5 | TRBV24-1 | - | - | TGTGCCACCAGTGAAGGGGGAGGGGCTGAAGAGACCCAGTACTTC | CATSEGGGAEETQYF
TRBJ1-5 | TRBV19 | - | - | TGTGCCAGTAGCGTACAGAGGATTGGCAATCAGCCCCAGCATTTT | CASSVQRIGNQPQHF
TRBJ2-2 | TRBV27 | - | TRBD1 | TGTGCCAGCAGGGGAGAATTTGAAGGGGGCTACGGGGAGCTGTTTTTT | CASRGEFEGGYGELFF
TRBJ1-1 | TRBV9 | - | - | TGTGCCAGCAGCGTAGCTCAGAGTGTGAACACTGAAGCTTTCTTT | CASSVAQSVNTEAFF
TRBJ1-1 | TRBV20-1 | - | TRBD1 | TGCAGTGCGGCAGGGGGCACTGAAGCTTTCTTT | CSAAGGTEAFF
TRBJ2-2 | TRBV4-3 | - | - | TGCGCCAGCAGCCAAGATTCCTCGTTCGGGGGGACAAACACCGGGGAGCTGTTTTTT | CASSQDSSFGGTNTGELFF
TRBJ2-2 | TRBV4-1 | once | TRBD1 | TGCGCCAGCAGCGCGTGGACAGGGGAGAACACCGGGGAGCTGTTTTTT | CASSAWTGENTGELFF
TRBJ1-4 | TRBV29-1 | - | - | TGCAGCGTCCCCGGGGACCGCCTTGAAAAACTGTTTTTT | CSVPGDRLEKLFF
TRBJ1-1 | TRBV7-6 | - | - | TGTGCCAGCAGCTTAGCCAAACAGCAAAACACTGAAGCTTTCTTT | CASSLAKQQNTEAFF
TRBJ2-5 | TRBV18 | - | TRBD1 | TGTGCCAGCTCACCAGGACAGGGGAGAGAGACCCAGTACTTC | CASSPGQGRETQYF
TRBJ1-5 | TRBV7-3 | - | - | TGTGCCAGCAGCTTATGGCAGAGGGTCGGGAATCAGCCCCAGCATTTT | CASSLWQRVGNQPQHF
TRBJ1-2 | TRBV30 | - | - | TGTGCCTGGAGTGGCGGTTATGATGGCTACACCTTC | CAWSGGYDGYTF
TRBJ2-2 | TRBV7-6 | - | - | TGTGCCAGCAGCTTAGGGGTAGGGAACACCGGGGAGCTGTTTTTT | CASSLGVGNTGELFF
TRBJ2-5 | TRBV2 | once | - | TGTGCCAGCAGTGAAGAATCAAGGGGTTCCCAGTACTTC | CASSEESRGSQYF
TRBJ1-2 | TRBV7-9 | - | - | TGTGCCAGCAGCTTAAGGATTGCCAGCTACTATGGCTACACCTTC | CASSLRIASYYGYTF